Listed here is a single TCR beta chain. Which antigen it targets is not known. The sample holds no much larger clone one base away, and base qualities are not on file. At one collaborating source in Seattle, patients were enrolled during active infection and were followed longitudinally through the course of disease. Whole blood was collected in K2EDTA tubes by collaborating institutions according to the institutions' own protocols. For TCRbeta analysis, collaborator samples were shipped as frozen whole blood, as isolated PBMCs, or as DNA extracted from either sample type. The germline V gene encodes CDR1 LGHDT and CDR2 YNNKEL (reference sequence). Clipping removes 1 base from V and 8 bases from J, with 10 as the unmatched junction base count. Its CDR3 holds 17 amino acids, cysteine through phenylalanine. Only the CDR3 part of the read is kept: 51 bases, read in frame from the first base. TCRbeta CDR3 regions were amplified from genomic DNA by means of the immunoSEQ Assay, a bias-controlled multiplex PCR. The study's own analysis went as follows. Within the assay, amplification of reference gene primers was used to estimate how many nucleated cells each sample contained. Sequence reads were collapsed and filtered to measure the absolute abundance of every unique TCRbeta CDR3 rearrangement. For each sample, productive Simpson clonality was calculated by taking the square root of Simpson's diversity index across productive rearrangements. TCRdb limited this immuneACCESS table to in-frame rearrangements with V and J called. A share of clones is missing; checked studies link under half to unresolved V genes, and the rest is unexplained. V and J calls and clone size follow that table, whereas D and trimming were derived from the DNA. For this sample there are 200,000 to 250,000 clones; almost 85% appear just once. More than 2% of the sample rests with the top ten.

This record comes from a study of blood T cell repertoires in COVID-19 (dated by TCRdb to the early 2020s). About the study as a whole: The collaborator samples originated in the United States, Italy and Spain and spanned the acute and convalescent phases of COVID-19. The samples were drawn from two sources: the first 160 participants of the ongoing ImmuneRACE study, and over 1,000 subjects contributed by 6 global collaborators. The material from the prospective study consisted of cDNA or gDNA derived from T cells, B-cell-depleted T cells, or PBMCs. Where available, HLA class I and class II types were obtained from metadata supplied by the sample provider rather than from assay-based typing. The repertoires were made available in a free public database intended to serve as a resource for research on the immune response to SARS-CoV-2. Nearly every sample came with metadata listing a de-identified subject ID, COVID-19 status, age in years and sex. Deeply sampled blood TCRbeta repertoires from subjects exposed to, actively infected with, or recovered from COVID-19 were included in the dataset. Overall study outcomes, separate from this receptor: How much clinical and demographic metadata was included differed by source and by participant, and the metadata was provided uncurated.

The sequence derives from a woman in her 70s with COVID-19, enrolled during active disease. This chain joins TRBV3-1 (or the pseudogene TRBV3-2) to TRBJ2-1, and 11 junctional nucleotides match TRBD2. Sequencing used peripheral blood. The CDR3 in this case is CASSQGRLAGIVDEQFF. The DNA is as follows: TGTGCCAGCAGCCAAGGGAGACTAGCGGGAATAGTCGATGAGCAGTTCTTC.